The entry below describes one TCR beta chain. The antigen is not known. Full-length variable regions came from constant-region reverse primers plus semi-nested Nested Universal Primer A PCR. TCRdb re-called the 5' RACE reads with MiXCR, one entry per CDR3 protein. This sample has about 50,000 distinct CDR3 sequences, with roughly 30% found just once. Whole-study findings and limits: Tumor-infiltrating Treg TCR alpha and beta sequences overlapped most with tumor naive CD4+ T cells, then blood naive.

With 4 bases clipped from V and 0 bases from J, the junction kept 4 bases outside the gene matches. Germline V CDR1 and CDR2: SQVTM, ANQGSEA. This CDR3 region has 14 residues. The sequence was collected from a female donor with breast cancer. This rearrangement joins TRBV29-1 to TRBJ2-7, with 9 bases fitting TRBD2. The source material was naive CD4+ T cells sorted from blood. Noted subset: naive CD4+ T cells, CD4+CD45RA+CD25-. The CDR3 DNA reads TGCAGCGTTGGGGCTAGCGGGACCTCCTACGAGCAGTACTTC. It specifies CSVGASGTSYEQYF.